The 18 T cell receptor beta chains in this list originate from one sample, sequenced in a study of T cell repertoires in cytomegalovirus infection. From the reads, TCRdb called clonotypes with MiXCR, one entry per CDR3 protein. In the table there are hundreds of thousands of distinct CDR3 sequences, about 24% of which are singletons. Sequencing was carried out using CD8+ T cells from PBMCs. These receptors were taken from a human donor in good health (CMV status not recorded). Some clones in this sample may be carry-over from other donors' samples.

The chain employs TRBV4-1 and TRBJ1-4; maybe TRBD1 (5 bases). Per germline, CDR1 MGHRA and CDR2 YSYEKL. The CDR3 is made up of 15 amino acids. V shed 4 bases and J shed 7 bases, with 16 bases lying between them. The CDR3 loop reads CASSPGPLGGEKLFF. In nucleotides, the CDR3 is TGCGCCAGCAGCCCTGGACCGCTCGGGGGTGAAAAACTGTTTTTT.

This chain connects TRBV20-1 to TRBJ2-5; 11 positions agree with TRBD2. V gave up 6 bases and J gave up 5 bases; unmatched junction bases: 11. The germline CDR1 and CDR2 sequences are DFQATT and SNEGSKA (reference sequence). The CDR3 extends over 15 amino acids. The CDR3 region has the DNA TGCAGTGCCGAGAATAGCGGGGGGGCCGAGGAGACCCAGTACTTC. As protein: CSAENSGGAEETQYF.

This clonotype was seen a few times. The chain combines TRBV9 with TRBJ2-5; possibly TRBD2 for D (6 bases). Germline V gene sequence: CDR1 SGDLS, CDR2 YYNGEE. The CDR3 loop spans 15 amino acids. V was cut by 2 bases and J by 1 base, with 12 bases left in between. The CDR3 DNA reads TGTGCCAGCAGCGTTGGCGGGGCCTCCCAAGAGACCCAGTACTTC. Protein product: CASSVGGASQETQYF. Full variable domain (outside the CDR3, taken from reference TRBV9 and TRBJ2-5): DSGVTQTPKHLITATGQRVTLRCSPRSGDLSVYWYQQSLDQGLQFLIQYYNGEERAKGNILERFSAQQFPDLHSELNLSSLELGDSALYFCASSVGGASQETQYFGPGTRLLVL.

Ten or more counts support this clonotype. The V call is TRBV6-5, the J call TRBJ2-2; the D gene is possibly TRBD1 (6 bases). The CDR3 length is 17 residues. V was pared by 0 bases and J by 5 bases, with 16 bases between. Germline loops: CDR1 MNHEY, CDR2 SVGAGI. This chain's CDR3 is CASSYSIQGVGTGELFF. For the CDR3, the DNA is TGTGCCAGCAGTTACTCGATACAGGGAGTGGGAACCGGGGAGCTGTTTTTT.

This clonotype turned up a few times. This chain connects TRBV14 to TRBJ2-3; D not certain. Trimming shortened V by 4 bases and J by 7 bases, and 18 bases separated the two germline ends. Germline CDR1 reads SGHDN; CDR2 reads FVKESK. The CDR3 length is 15 residues. CDR3 bases: TGTGCCAGCAGCCCTGGTGGAAACACGATGAATACGCAGTATTTT. Translating gives CASSPGGNTMNTQYF.

This clonotype has only a few counts. The chain combines TRBV7-8 with TRBJ2-1; 8 bases align to TRBD2. The CDR3 spans 17 residues. The germline V gene encodes CDR1 SGHVS and CDR2 FQNEAQ. Germline trimming cut 1 base from V and 0 bases from J; bases unmatched to any gene: 5. The CDR3 loop is CASSLGKRGSSYNEQFF. CDR3 nucleotides: TGTGCCAGCAGCTTAGGGAAGCGGGGGAGCTCCTACAATGAGCAGTTCTTC.

CDR3 sequence reads: CASSEAVTRGAGGEQYV. DNA for the CDR3: TGTGCCAGCAGTGAAGCTGTCACGCGGGGGGCTGGGGGCGAGCAGTACGTC. This chain connects TRBV6-1 to TRBJ2-7, with 8 positions matching TRBD2. The J segment lost 6 bases and the V segment lost 0 bases, leaving 13 bases of the junction unmatched. The V gene's germline CDR1 is MNHNS and CDR2 SASEGT. This CDR3 spans 17 amino acids.

This clonotype was observed many times. As DNA, the CDR3 is TGTGCCAGCAGTTACCTTCCTGACAGGGGAGTGGAGAACTATGGCTACACCTTC. Amino acids: CASSYLPDRGVENYGYTF. The V and J genes are TRBV6-5 and TRBJ1-2; 8 positions match TRBD1. After removal of 2 bases from V and 2 bases from J, the junction contained 13 bases not matched to a gene. This CDR3 has 18 residues. Germline CDR1 MNHEY, CDR2 SVGAGI.

This clonotype was recorded many times. The chain has TRBV28 and TRBJ1-5, with 9 bases matching TRBD1. CDR3 length equals 15 residues. V dropped 6 bases and J dropped 5; count of bases not matched to a gene: 8. Germline V gene lookup returns CDR1 MDHEN and CDR2 SYDVKM. The CDR3 nucleotides are TGTGCCAGCAGCTGGGACAGGGCACGGGATCAGCCCCAGCATTTT. It is translated as CASSWDRARDQPQHF.

This clonotype was observed a few times. CDR3 region: CSAERGDSYEQYF. In DNA, the CDR3 is TGCAGCGCTGAGCGGGGGGACTCCTACGAGCAGTACTTC. V is TRBV29-1 and J is TRBJ2-7; 9 positions match TRBD2. The CDR3 has 13 amino acids. V lost 7 bases to trimming and J lost 0 bases; unmatched junction nucleotides: 4. Germline CDR1 and CDR2: SQVTM and ANQGSEA.

This clonotype was seen more than once but under ten times. The gene calls are TRBV7-9 and TRBJ2-3; D unresolved. The V gene's germline CDR1 is SEHNR and CDR2 FQNEAQ (reference sequence). This CDR3 comprises 12 residues. V was clipped by 5 bases and J by 7 bases, with 10 bases between them. As DNA, the CDR3 is TGTGCCAGCAGCCGCGCTAGGTATACGCAGTATTTT. Translating gives CASSRARYTQYF.

This chain connects TRBV20-1 to TRBJ2-1; 12 nucleotides agree with TRBD2. CDR1 and CDR2 (germline): DFQATT, SNEGSKA (reference sequence). The length of the CDR3 is 13 residues. V was pared by 7 bases and J by 4 bases, with 2 bases of the junction left unmatched. For the CDR3, the DNA is TGCAGTGAACTAGCGGGGGGTTACAATGAGCAGTTCTTC. Translation: CSELAGGYNEQFF.

The V and J genes are TRBV29-1 and TRBJ1-2; possibly TRBD1 for D (5 bases). With 1 base removed from V and 6 bases from J, the gap between germline ends came to 12 bases. The CDR3 has 13 amino acids. Germline lookup yields CDR1 SQVTM and CDR2 ANQGSEA. CDR3 bases: TGCAGCGTTGAAGGCGGGGCAGTCCATGGCTACACCTTC. Encoded protein: CSVEGGAVHGYTF.

This clonotype turned up a few times. The chain joins TRBV6-2 or TRBV6-3 to TRBJ1-1, with D unclear. The CDR3 is made up of 15 amino acids. The germline V gene encodes CDR1 MNHEY and CDR2 SVGEGT. Deletions cut 3 bases from V and 2 bases from J, with 13 bases between. CDR3 in DNA: TGTGCCAGCAGTTATCCCTACAGACCCAACACTGAAGCTTTCTTT. This translates into CASSYPYRPNTEAFF.

A few counts support this clonotype. In nucleotides, the CDR3 is TGTGCCAGCAGTTCAAGCGGGGTCTACGAGCAGTACGTC. Encoded protein: CASSSSGVYEQYV. The J gene is TRBJ2-7, the V gene TRBV6-1; TRBD2 matches 7 bases. Germline assignment: CDR1 MNHNS and CDR2 SASEGT. Germline trimming cut 5 bases from V and 3 bases from J; bases unmatched to any gene: 4. The CDR3 runs to 13 residues.

The gene calls are TRBV28 and TRBJ2-7; 10 bases are a match to TRBD1. J was trimmed by 1 base and V by 8 bases; bases with no gene match: 5. Germline CDR1 is MDHEN and CDR2 is SYDVKM. The CDR3 has 14 residues. CDR3 coding DNA: TGTGCCAGCCGAGGGACAGGGGTATCCTACGAGCAGTACGTC. Its translation is CASRGTGVSYEQYV.

The V and J genes are TRBV28 and TRBJ2-3; 9 positions agree with TRBD2. Trimming took 3 bases from V and 11 from J; bases not matched to a gene: 15. The germline V gene has CDR1 MDHEN and CDR2 SYDVKM. The CDR3 is 16 residues long. DNA for the CDR3: TGTGCCAGCAGTTTCTGGCTAGCGGGGACCAGTGGGGAGCAGTATTTT. Its translation is CASSFWLAGTSGEQYF. The full variable domain, rest sourced from reference TRBV28 and TRBJ2-3, is DVKVTQSSRYLVKRTGEKVFLECVQDMDHENMFWYRQDPGLGLRLIYFSYDVKMKEKGDIPEGYSVSREKKERFSLILESASTNQTSMYLCASSFWLAGTSGEQYFGPGTRLTVL.

This clonotype was recorded many times. This chain links TRBV7-3 with TRBJ2-1; 9 bases line up with TRBD2. Germline trimming cut 0 bases from V and 8 bases from J; bases unmatched to any gene: 8. In germline, CDR1 is SGHTA, CDR2 FQGTGA. This CDR3 is 16 amino acids long. CDR3 nucleotides: TGTGCCAGCAGCTTAACGGAGGGCGGGGGGGAAGATGAGCAGTTCTTC. Protein: CASSLTEGGGEDEQFF.